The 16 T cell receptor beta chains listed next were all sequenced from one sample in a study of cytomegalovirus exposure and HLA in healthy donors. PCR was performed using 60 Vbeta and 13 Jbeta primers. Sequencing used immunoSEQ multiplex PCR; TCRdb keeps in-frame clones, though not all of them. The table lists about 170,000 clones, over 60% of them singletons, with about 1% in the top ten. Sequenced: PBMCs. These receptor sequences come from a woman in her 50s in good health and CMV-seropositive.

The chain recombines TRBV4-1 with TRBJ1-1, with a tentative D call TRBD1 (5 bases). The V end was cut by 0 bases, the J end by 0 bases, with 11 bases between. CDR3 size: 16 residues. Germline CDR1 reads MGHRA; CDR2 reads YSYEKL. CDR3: CASSQDLRDLNTEAFF. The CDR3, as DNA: TGCGCCAGCAGCCAAGATTTAAGGGACTTGAACACTGAAGCTTTCTTT.

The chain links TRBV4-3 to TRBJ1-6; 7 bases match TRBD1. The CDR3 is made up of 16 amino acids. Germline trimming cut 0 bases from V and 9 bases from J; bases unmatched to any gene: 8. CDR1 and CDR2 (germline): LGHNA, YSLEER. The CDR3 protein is CASSQDLARGASPLHF. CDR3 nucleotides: TGCGCCAGCAGCCAAGATTTGGCCAGGGGGGCTTCACCCCTCCACTTT.

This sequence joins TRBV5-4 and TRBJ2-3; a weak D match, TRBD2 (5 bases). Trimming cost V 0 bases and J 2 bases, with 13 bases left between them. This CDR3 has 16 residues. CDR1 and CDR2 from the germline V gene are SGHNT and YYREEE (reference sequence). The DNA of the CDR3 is TGTGCCAGCAGCTTGGGGGGTGGGAGATCCACAGATACGCAGTATTTT. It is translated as CASSLGGGRSTDTQYF.

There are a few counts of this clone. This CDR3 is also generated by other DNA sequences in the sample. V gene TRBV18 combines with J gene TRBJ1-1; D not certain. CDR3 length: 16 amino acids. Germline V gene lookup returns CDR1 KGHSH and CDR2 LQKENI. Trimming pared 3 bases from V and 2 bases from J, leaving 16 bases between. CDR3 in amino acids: CASSPTLLRGNTEAFF. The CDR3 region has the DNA TGTGCCAGCTCACCGACCCTGCTGCGGGGTAACACTGAAGCTTTCTTT.

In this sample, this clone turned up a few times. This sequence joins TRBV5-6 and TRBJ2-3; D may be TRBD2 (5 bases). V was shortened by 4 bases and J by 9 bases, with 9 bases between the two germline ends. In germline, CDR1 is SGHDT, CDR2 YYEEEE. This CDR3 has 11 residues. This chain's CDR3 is CASSHGNTQYF. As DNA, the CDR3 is TGTGCCAGCAGCCACGGGAACACGCAGTATTTT.

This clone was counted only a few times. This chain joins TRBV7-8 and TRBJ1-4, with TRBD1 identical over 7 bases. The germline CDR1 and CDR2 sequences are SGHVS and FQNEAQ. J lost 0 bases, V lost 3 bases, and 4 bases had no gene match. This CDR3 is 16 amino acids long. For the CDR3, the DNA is TGTGCCAGCAGCTTGGTGGGACAGACAACTAATGAAAAACTGTTTTTT. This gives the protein CASSLVGQTTNEKLFF.

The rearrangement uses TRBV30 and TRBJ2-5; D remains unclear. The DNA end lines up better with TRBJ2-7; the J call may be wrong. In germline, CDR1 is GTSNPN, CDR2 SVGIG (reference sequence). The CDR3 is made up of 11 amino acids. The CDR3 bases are TGTGCCTGGAGCGTGCTCTACGAGCAGTACTTC. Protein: CAWSVLYEQYF.

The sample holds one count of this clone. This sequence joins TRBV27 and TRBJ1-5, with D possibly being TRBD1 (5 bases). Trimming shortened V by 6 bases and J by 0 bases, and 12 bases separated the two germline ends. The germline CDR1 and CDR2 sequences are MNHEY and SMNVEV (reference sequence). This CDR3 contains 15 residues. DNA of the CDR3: TGTGCCAGCAGCCTCCAGGGTTATAGCAATCAGCCCCAGCATTTT. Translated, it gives CASSLQGYSNQPQHF.

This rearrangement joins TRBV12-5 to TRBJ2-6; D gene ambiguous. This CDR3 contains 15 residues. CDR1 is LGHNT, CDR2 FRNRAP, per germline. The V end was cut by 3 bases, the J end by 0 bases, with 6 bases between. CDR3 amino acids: CASGFYSSGANVLTF. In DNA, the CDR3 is TGTGCTAGTGGTTTCTACAGCTCTGGGGCCAACGTCCTGACTTTC.

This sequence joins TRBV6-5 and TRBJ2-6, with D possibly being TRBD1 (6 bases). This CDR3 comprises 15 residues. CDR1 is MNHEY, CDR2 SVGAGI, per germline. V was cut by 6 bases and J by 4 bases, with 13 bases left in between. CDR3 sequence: CASRKYRVGANVLTF. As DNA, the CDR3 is TGTGCCAGCAGGAAATACAGGGTCGGGGCCAACGTCCTGACTTTC.

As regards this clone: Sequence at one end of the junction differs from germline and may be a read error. The CDR3 coding sequence is TGTGCTAGCAGCCCCGCCGGGAGGTTCAACGAGCAGTACTTC. Translated, it gives CASSPAGRFNEQYF. This chain joins TRBV7-7 and TRBJ2-7, with 7 bases fitting TRBD2. The germline V gene encodes CDR1 SSHAT and CDR2 FNYEAQ (reference sequence). This CDR3 spans 14 amino acids.

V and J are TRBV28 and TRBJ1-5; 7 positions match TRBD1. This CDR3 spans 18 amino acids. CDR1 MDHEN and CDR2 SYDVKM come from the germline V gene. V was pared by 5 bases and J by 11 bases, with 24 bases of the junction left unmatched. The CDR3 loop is CASSITLSPGGNILAQHF. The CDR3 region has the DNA TGTGCCAGCAGTATAACCCTATCCCCAGGGGGTAATATTCTGGCCCAGCATTTT.

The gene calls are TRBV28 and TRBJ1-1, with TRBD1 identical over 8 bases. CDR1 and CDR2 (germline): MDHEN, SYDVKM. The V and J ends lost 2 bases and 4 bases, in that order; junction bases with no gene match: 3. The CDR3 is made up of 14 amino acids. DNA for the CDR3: TGTGCCAGCAGTTTACCGGACAGGGTCACTGAAGCTTTCTTT. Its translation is CASSLPDRVTEAFF. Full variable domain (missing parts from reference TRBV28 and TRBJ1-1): DVKVTQSSRYLVKRTGEKVFLECVQDMDHENMFWYRQDPGLGLRLIYFSYDVKMKEKGDIPEGYSVSREKKERFSLILESASTNQTSMYLCASSLPDRVTEAFFGQGTRLTVV.

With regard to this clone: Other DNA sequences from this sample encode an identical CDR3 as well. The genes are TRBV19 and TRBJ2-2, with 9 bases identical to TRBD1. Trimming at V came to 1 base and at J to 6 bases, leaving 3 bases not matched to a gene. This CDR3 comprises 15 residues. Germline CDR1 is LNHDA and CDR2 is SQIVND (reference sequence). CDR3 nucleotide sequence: TGTGCCAGTAGTATAGGGACAGGGGTCTCCGGGGAGCTGTTTTTT. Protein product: CASSIGTGVSGELFF.

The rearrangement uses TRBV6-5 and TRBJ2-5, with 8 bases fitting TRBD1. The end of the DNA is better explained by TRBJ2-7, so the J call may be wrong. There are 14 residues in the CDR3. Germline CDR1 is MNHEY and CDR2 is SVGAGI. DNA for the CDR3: TGTGCCAGCAGGGGAGGACAGGGCGCCAACGAGCAGTACTTC. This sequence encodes CASRGGQGANEQYF.

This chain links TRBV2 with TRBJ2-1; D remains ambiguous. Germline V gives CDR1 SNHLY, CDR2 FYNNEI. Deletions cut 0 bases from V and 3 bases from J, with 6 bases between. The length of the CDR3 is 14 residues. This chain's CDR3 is CASSEAPSYNEQFF. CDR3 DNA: TGTGCCAGCAGTGAAGCGCCTAGCTACAATGAGCAGTTCTTC.